Each of the 14 T cell receptor beta chains below was sequenced from the same sample in a study of cytomegalovirus exposure and HLA in healthy donors. Generated by immunoSEQ multiplex PCR, the TCRdb table keeps only in-frame clones and is missing some. Of some 50,000 clones listed, 90% to 95% are singletons. The sample taken for sequencing was PBMCs. The receptor set was obtained from a woman under 30 in good health and CMV-seronegative.

The rearrangement uses TRBV5-6 and TRBJ1-6; no firm D call. Germline-derived CDR1 and CDR2 are SGHDT and YYEEEE. The CDR3 length is 16 residues. V gave up 0 bases and J gave up 3 bases, with 10 bases separating them. The CDR3, as DNA: TGTGCCAGCAGCTTGGCCGGCGGGGACTATAATTCACCCCTCCACTTT. This sequence encodes CASSLAGGDYNSPLHF. The variable domain in full, with the rest retrieved from reference TRBV5-6 and TRBJ1-6, is DAGVTQSPTHLIKTRGQQVTLRCSPKSGHDTVSWYQQALGQGPQFIFQYYEEEERQRGNFPDRFSGHQFPNYSSELNVNALLLGDSALYLCASSLAGGDYNSPLHFGNGTRLTVT.

The chain joins TRBV4-2 to TRBJ1-2; 8 bases map to TRBD1. J gave up 1 base and V 1 base, and 8 bases lay outside the gene matches. The CDR3 runs to 17 residues. In germline, CDR1 is LGHNA, CDR2 YNFKEQ. The CDR3 sequence is CASSQVGVGQGNYGYTF. The CDR3 DNA reads as TGTGCCAGCAGCCAAGTAGGGGTTGGACAGGGTAACTATGGCTACACCTTC.

The chain recombines TRBV30 with TRBJ2-2, with 10 bases lining up with TRBD1. The V gene end was trimmed by 7 bases and the J gene end by 6 bases; junction bases not matched to a gene: 11. The CDR3 covers 15 residues. Germline V gene data show CDR1 as GTSNPN and CDR2 as SVGIG (reference sequence). As DNA, the CDR3 is TGTGCCTACAAACCGGGACAGGGGCTTCCCGGGGAGCTGTTTTTT. Encoded protein: CAYKPGQGLPGELFF.

The rearrangement joins TRBV27 to TRBJ2-1; 9 nucleotides match TRBD1. The CDR3 has 15 amino acids. From germline, CDR1 is MNHEY and CDR2 SMNVEV (reference sequence). Trimming cost V 9 bases and J 1 base; bases outside gene matches: 7. CDR3 coding DNA: TGTGCCAGTAAACTAGGACAGGGGTCCTACAATGAGCAGTTCTTC. Amino acid sequence: CASKLGQGSYNEQFF.

J is TRBJ1-1 and V is TRBV19, with 7 bases fitting TRBD1. V trimming: 5 bases; J trimming: 0 bases; junction bases outside the gene matches: 9. Germline-derived CDR1 and CDR2 are LNHDA and SQIVND (reference sequence). There are 16 residues in the CDR3. CDR3 nucleotides: TGTGCCAGTAGTGTAAAGGGACAGTACATGAACACTGAAGCTTTCTTT. Amino acids: CASSVKGQYMNTEAFF.

The rearrangement links TRBV9 to TRBJ1-1, with D possibly being TRBD1 (6 bases). Germline V gene sequence: CDR1 SGDLS, CDR2 YYNGEE. The CDR3 runs 15 residues. Trimming left V 2 bases short and J 4 bases short, with 15 bases between. The CDR3 bases are TGTGCCAGCAGCGTCTCGGGTGGGGGCGGCACTGAAGCTTTCTTT. As protein: CASSVSGGGGTEAFF.

The chain uses TRBV10-3 and TRBJ1-5, with D perhaps matching TRBD1 (5 bases). The CDR3 totals 14 residues. Germline assignment: CDR1 ENHRY and CDR2 SYGVKD. Trimming pared 6 bases from V and 6 bases from J, leaving 15 bases between. The CDR3: CAIRGQGSGQPQHF. The CDR3 region has the DNA TGTGCCATCAGAGGCCAGGGTAGCGGTCAGCCCCAGCATTTT.

The chain has TRBV7-6 and TRBJ2-7; 11 positions match TRBD1. The J segment lost 0 bases and the V segment lost 5 bases, leaving 6 bases of the junction unmatched. CDR1 and CDR2 (germline): SGHVS, FNYEAQ. CDR3 size: 16 residues. The CDR3 region is CASSPRDRGYSYEQYF. The CDR3 nucleotides read TGTGCCAGCAGCCCCAGGGACAGGGGGTACTCCTACGAGCAGTACTTC.

V usage is TRBV7-8 and J usage is TRBJ2-1, with 12 bases fitting TRBD2. With 3 bases clipped from V and 7 bases from J, the junction kept 10 bases outside the gene matches. This CDR3 contains 17 residues. Germline V gene data show CDR1 as SGHVS and CDR2 as FQNEAQ. CDR3 in amino acids: CASSFPRLAGVENEQFF. The CDR3 nucleotides read TGTGCCAGCAGCTTCCCCAGACTAGCGGGAGTGGAGAATGAGCAGTTCTTC.

CDR3 protein: CASSRQGSNNSPLHF. CDR3 nucleotides: TGTGCCAGCAGCCGACAGGGGAGTAATAATTCACCCCTCCACTTT. The rearrangement joins TRBV2 to TRBJ1-6; 8 bases are shared with TRBD1. Germline V CDR1 and CDR2: SNHLY, FYNNEI. V lost 6 bases to trimming and J lost 5 bases; unmatched junction nucleotides: 6. This CDR3 region has 15 residues.

V usage is TRBV7-2 and J usage is TRBJ2-2; D is unresolved. The CDR3 is 14 residues long. The germline V and J ends were trimmed by 2 bases and 11 bases, with 15 bases remaining between them. Germline CDR1 SGHTA, CDR2 FQGNSA. CDR3 sequence (DNA): TGTGCCAGCAGCTTATTCCTAGTCCTCCCCGAGCTGTTTTTT. Its translation is CASSLFLVLPELFF.

This chain joins TRBV9 and TRBJ2-3; no reliable D call. V was shortened by 0 bases and J by 5 bases, with 7 bases between the two germline ends. The CDR3 spans 13 residues. The germline V gene encodes CDR1 SGDLS and CDR2 YYNGEE. This CDR3 is CASSVGSGDTQYF. As DNA, the CDR3 is TGTGCCAGCAGCGTAGGGTCGGGAGATACGCAGTATTTT.

The V gene is TRBV21-1, the J gene TRBJ1-3. TRBV21-1 is a pseudogene. The CDR3 is 16 amino acids. CDR3 loop: CASSLAASFSGNTIYF. In nucleotides, the CDR3 is TGTGCCAGCAGCCTCGCAGCGTCGTTCTCTGGAAACACCATATATTTT.

The chain couples TRBV19 to TRBJ2-7, with D unclear. Germline CDR1 is LNHDA and CDR2 is SQIVND (reference sequence). The V end lost 3 bases, the J end lost 7 bases, and 13 bases lay between the germline ends. CDR3 size: 13 residues. The CDR3 region is CASSIQLFAEQYV. The CDR3 DNA sequence: TGTGCCAGTAGTATTCAGCTCTTCGCGGAGCAGTACGTC.